The subject of this entry is one T cell receptor (beta chain). These data are taken from a study of control samples from healthy donors and cancer patients. The repertoire was sequenced with immunoSEQ multiplex PCR; TCRdb's copy has only in-frame clones and lacks some. The sample has 150,000 to 180,000 clones, approximately 94% seen once; the top ten hold about 5.2%. This CDR3 region has 13 residues. V was pared by 9 bases and J by 6 bases, with 3 bases of the junction left unmatched. The germline V gene has CDR1 MNHEY and CDR2 SMNVEV (reference sequence). This clonotype originated in a man aged 35 to 55 in good health. Sequencing used blood. This chain connects TRBV27 to TRBJ2-1; 12 bases fit TRBD2. The CDR3 nucleotides are TGTGCCAGTCGACTAGCGGGGGCCAATGAGCAGTTCTTC. Translation gives CASRLAGANEQFF.